The present TCR beta chain was sequenced within a study of Ad26.COV2.S vaccination and SARS-CoV-2 variants. Whole-study results and caveats: Analyses that measured TCR breadth and depth may have underestimated total T cell responses.

Treatment denoted: some 19 received Ad26.COV2.S at low or high dose, single or two shots; about five received placebo; per-sample allocation not given. Sampling took place 63 days after the first vaccine or placebo injection. As to this clone: Its specificity is not known.

Profiled with immunoSEQ multiplex PCR; TCRdb holds only in-frame clones, not every one. The table has roughly 500,000 clones, around 88% seen once; the top ten hold 9.5% to 15%. This CDR3 is built from 15 residues. Deletions cut 3 bases from V and 4 bases from J, with 15 bases between. CDR1 ENHRY and CDR2 SYGVKD come from the germline V gene. Specimen: peripheral blood, collected in a trial of Ad26.COV2.S vaccine versus placebo. The sequence came from a person between 18 and 60 years old who received the Ad26.COV2.S COVID-19 vaccine or a placebo. V and J are TRBV10-3 and TRBJ2-5; D may be TRBD2 (6 bases). CDR3 sequence (DNA): TGTGCCATCAGTGACCGGCGGGACCACCTAGAGACCCAGTACTTC. Protein product: CAISDRRDHLETQYF.